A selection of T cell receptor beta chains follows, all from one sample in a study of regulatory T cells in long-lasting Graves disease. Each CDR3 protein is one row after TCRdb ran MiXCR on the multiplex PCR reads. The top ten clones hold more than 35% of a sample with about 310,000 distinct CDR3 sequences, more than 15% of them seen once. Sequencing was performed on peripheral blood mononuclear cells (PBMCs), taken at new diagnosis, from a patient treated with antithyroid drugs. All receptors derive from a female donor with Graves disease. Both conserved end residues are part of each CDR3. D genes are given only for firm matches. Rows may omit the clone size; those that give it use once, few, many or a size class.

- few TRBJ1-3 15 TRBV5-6 CASSTWANSGNTIYF
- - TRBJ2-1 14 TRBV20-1 CSARGRNLPGEQFF
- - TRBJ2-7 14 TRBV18 CASSPRTVSYEQYF
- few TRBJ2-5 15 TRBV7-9 CASSFQSGAQETQYF
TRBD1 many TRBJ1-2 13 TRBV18 CASSPDREYGYTF
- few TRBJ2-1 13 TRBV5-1 CATRGTSYNEQFF
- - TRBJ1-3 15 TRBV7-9 CASSPRQSSGNTIYF
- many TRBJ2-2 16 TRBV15 CATSRDGAVGTGELFF
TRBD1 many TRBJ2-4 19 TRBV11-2 CASSSSVGTGLLAKNIQYF
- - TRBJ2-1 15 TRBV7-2 CASSPPGLTPDEQFF
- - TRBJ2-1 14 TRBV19 CASSRSYGSNEQFF
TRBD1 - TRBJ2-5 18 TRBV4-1 CASSQDLRTGQGQETQYF
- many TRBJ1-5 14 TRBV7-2 CASSHRVNNQPQHF
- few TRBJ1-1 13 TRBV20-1 CSARVQLNTEAFF
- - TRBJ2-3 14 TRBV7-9 CASSFHLRGDTQYF
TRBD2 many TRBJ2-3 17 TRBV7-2 CASSKPGLMRGTDTQYF
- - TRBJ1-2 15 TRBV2 CASSENGERGGGYTF
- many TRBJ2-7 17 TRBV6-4 CASLGESRARSSYEQYF
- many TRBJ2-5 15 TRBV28 CASRRRMEGRETQYF
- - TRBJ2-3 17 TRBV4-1 CASSQPWSGGATDTQYF
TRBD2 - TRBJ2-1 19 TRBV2 CASSDPDILAGGRYNEQFF
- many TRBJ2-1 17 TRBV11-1 CASSTGGGTGPHNEQFF
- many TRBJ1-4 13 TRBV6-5 CASSYGVWEKLFF
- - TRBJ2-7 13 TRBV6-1 CASRDGPTYEQYF
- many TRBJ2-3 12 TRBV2 CASTGDTDTQYF
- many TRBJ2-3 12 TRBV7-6 CASSLSQGTQYF
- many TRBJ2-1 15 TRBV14 CASSQGWSSYNEQFF
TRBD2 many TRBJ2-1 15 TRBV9 CASSVGLAGSNEQFF